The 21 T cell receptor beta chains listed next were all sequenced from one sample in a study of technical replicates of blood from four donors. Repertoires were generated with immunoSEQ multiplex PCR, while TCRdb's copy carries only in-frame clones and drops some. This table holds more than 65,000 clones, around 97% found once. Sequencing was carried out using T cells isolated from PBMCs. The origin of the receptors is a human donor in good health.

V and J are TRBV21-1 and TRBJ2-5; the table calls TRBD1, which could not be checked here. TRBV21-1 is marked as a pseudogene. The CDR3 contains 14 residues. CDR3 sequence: CASGETGDWETQYF. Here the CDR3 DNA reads TGTGCCAGCGGCGAGACAGGGGATTGGGAGACCCAGTACTTC.

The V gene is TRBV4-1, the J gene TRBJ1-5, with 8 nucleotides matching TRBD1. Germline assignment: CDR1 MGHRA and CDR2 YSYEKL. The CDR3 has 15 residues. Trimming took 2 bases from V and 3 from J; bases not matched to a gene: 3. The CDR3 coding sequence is TGCGCCAGCAGCCAACTGGACAGGGCCAATCAGCCCCAGCATTTT. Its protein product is CASSQLDRANQPQHF.

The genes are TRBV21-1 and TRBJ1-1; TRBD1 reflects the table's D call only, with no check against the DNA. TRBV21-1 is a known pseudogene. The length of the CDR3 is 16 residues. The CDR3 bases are TGTGCCAGCAGCAAAGTACCGGGACACCCGAACACTGAAGCTTTCTTT. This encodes CASSKVPGHPNTEAFF.

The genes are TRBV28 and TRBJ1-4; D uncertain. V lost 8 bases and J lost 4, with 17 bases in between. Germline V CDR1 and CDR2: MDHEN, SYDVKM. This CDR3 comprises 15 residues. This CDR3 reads CASCTRSRDNEKLFF. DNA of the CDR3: TGTGCCAGCTGTACTAGGTCTCGAGATAATGAAAAACTGTTTTTT.

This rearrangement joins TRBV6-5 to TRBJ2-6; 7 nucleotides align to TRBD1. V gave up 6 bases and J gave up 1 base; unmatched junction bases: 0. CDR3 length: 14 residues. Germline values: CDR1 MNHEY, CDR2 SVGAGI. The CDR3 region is CASRGQSGANVLTF. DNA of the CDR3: TGTGCCAGCAGGGGACAGTCTGGGGCCAACGTCCTGACTTTC.

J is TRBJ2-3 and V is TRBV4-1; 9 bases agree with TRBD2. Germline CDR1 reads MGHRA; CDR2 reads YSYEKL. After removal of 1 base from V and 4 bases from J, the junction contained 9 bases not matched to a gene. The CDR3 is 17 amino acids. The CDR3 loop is CASSQVGRGGPADTQYF. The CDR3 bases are TGCGCCAGCAGCCAAGTAGGGCGGGGGGGGCCGGCAGATACGCAGTATTTT.

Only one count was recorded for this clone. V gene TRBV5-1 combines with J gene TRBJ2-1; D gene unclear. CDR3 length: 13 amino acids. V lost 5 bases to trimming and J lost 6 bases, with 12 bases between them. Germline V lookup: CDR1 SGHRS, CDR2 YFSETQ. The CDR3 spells CASSPSSSNEQFF. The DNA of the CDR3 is TGCGCCAGCAGTCCTTCCTCTTCCAATGAGCAGTTCTTC.

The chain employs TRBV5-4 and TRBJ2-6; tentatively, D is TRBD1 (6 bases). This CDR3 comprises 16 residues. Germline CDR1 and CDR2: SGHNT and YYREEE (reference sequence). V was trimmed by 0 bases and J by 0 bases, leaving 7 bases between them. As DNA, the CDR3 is TGTGCCAGCAGCTTGGGGGACAACTCTGGGGCCAACGTCCTGACTTTC. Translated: CASSLGDNSGANVLTF.

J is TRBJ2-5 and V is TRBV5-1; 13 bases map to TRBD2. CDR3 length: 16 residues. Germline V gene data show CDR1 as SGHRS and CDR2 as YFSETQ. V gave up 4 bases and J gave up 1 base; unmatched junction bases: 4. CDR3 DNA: TGCGCCAGCAGCCTTGGACTAGCGGGGGCCCAAGAGACCCAGTACTTC. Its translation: CASSLGLAGAQETQYF.

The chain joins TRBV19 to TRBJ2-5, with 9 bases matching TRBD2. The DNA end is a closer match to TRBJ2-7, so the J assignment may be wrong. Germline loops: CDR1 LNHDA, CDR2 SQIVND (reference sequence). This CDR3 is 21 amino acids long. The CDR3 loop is CASSTPGRAGGRRNSSYEQYF. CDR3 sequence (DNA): TGTGCCAGTAGTACACCAGGTCGAGCGGGGGGCCGCCGCAATAGCTCCTACGAGCAGTACTTC.

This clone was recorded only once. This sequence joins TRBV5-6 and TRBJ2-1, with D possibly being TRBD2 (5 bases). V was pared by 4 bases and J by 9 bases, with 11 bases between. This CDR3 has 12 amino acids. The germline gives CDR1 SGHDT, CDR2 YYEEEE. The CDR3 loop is CASSADYSEQFF. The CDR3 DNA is TGTGCCAGCAGCGCCGACTATAGTGAGCAGTTCTTC.

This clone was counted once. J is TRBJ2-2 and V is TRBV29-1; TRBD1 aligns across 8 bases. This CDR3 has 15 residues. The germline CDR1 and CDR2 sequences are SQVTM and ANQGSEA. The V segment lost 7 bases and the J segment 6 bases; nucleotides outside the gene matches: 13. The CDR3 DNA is TGCAGCGCTGAGAAGGAAGGACAGGGACCCGGGGAGCTGTTTTTT. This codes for CSAEKEGQGPGELFF.

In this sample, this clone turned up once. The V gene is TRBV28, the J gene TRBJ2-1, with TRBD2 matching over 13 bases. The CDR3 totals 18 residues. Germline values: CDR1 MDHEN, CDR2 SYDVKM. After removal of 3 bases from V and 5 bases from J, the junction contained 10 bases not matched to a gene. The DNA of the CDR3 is TGTGCCAGCAGTTTCTCCGGGACTAGCGGGGTAAAAAACAATGAGCAGTTCTTC. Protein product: CASSFSGTSGVKNNEQFF.

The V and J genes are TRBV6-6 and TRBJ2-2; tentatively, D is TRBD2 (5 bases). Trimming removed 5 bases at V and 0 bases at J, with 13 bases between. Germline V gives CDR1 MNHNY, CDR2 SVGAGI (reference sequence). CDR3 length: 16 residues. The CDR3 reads CASSPFGISNTGELFF. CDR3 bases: TGTGCCAGCAGTCCCTTCGGGATCTCGAACACCGGGGAGCTGTTTTTT.

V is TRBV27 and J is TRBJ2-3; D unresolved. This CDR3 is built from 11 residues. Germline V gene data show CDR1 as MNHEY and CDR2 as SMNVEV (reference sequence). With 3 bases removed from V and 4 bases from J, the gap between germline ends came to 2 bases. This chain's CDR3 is CASSFSDTQYF. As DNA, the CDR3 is TGTGCCAGCAGTTTCTCAGATACGCAGTATTTT.

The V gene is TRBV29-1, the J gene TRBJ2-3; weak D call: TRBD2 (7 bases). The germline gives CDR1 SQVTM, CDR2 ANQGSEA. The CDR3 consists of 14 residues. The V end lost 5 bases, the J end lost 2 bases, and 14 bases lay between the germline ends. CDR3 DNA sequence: TGCAGCGTTAGGCGGGGGCTTTCCACAGATACGCAGTATTTT. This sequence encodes CSVRRGLSTDTQYF.

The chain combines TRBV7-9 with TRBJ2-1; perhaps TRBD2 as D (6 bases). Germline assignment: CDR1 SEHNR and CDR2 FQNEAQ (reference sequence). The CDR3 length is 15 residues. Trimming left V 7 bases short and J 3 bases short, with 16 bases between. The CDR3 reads CASTKDYRLYNEQFF. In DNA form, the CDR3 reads TGTGCCAGCACCAAGGACTACCGGCTCTACAATGAGCAGTTCTTC.

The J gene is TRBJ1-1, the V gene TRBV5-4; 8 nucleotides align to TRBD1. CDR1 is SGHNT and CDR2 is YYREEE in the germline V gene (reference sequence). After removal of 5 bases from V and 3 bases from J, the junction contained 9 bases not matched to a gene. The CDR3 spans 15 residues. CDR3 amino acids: CASSSGGAVDTEAFF. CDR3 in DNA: TGTGCCAGCAGTTCAGGGGGCGCGGTGGACACTGAAGCTTTCTTT.

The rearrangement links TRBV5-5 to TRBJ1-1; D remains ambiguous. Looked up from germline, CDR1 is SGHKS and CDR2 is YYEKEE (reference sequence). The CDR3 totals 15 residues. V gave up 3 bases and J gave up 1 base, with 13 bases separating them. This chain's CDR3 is CASSSFLSGNTEAFF. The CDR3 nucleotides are TGTGCCAGCAGCTCCTTCCTATCGGGGAACACTGAAGCTTTCTTT. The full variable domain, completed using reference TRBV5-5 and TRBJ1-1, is DAGVTQSPTHLIKTRGQQVTLRCSPISGHKSVSWYQQVLGQGPQFIFQYYEKEERGRGNFPDRFSARQFPNYSSELNVNALLLGDSALYLCASSSFLSGNTEAFFGQGTRLTVV.

In nucleotides, the CDR3 is TGTGCCAGCAGATCAGGGGGACCTACTGAAGCTTTCTTT. Residues: CASRSGGPTEAFF. The chain carries TRBV7-9 and TRBJ1-1; 7 bases fit TRBD1. The CDR3 contains 13 residues. The J segment lost 5 bases and the V segment lost 6 bases, leaving 6 bases of the junction unmatched. Germline assignment: CDR1 SEHNR and CDR2 FQNEAQ (reference sequence).

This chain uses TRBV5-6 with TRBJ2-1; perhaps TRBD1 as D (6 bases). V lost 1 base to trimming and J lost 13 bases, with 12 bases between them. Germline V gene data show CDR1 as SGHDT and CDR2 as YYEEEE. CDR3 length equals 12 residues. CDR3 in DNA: TGTGCCAGCAGCTTGATGCAGGGGAGACAGTTCTTC. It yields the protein CASSLMQGRQFF.